This T cell receptor beta chain came from a study of response to subunit inactivated influenza vaccine. TCRdb redid the calling of the RT-PCR reads with MiXCR, one entry per CDR3 protein. The data contain hundreds of thousands of distinct CDR3 sequences, around 8% of them seen just once; the ten biggest clones take up 10% to 15%. V gave up 8 bases and J gave up 3 bases, with 8 bases separating them. The CDR3 consists of 12 residues. This specimen was PBMCs from blood, taken roughly 24 months after vaccination. This chain links TRBV12-3 or TRBV12-4 with TRBJ2-1, with D maybe TRBD2 (5 bases). This sequence was found in a man aged 45 to 70 who received an inactivated influenza vaccine. In DNA, the CDR3 is TGTGCCAGCGGAACTAGCTACAATGAGCAGTTCTTC. Translating it yields CASGTSYNEQFF.